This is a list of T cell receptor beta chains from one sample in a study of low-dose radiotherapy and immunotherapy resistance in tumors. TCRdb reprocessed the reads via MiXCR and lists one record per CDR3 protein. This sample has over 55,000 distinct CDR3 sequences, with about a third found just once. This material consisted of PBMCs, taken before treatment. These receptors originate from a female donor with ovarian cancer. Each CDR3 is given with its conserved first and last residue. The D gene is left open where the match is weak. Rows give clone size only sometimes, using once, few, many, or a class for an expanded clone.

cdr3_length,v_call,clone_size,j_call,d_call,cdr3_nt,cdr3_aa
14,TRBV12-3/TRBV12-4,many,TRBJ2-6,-,TGTGCCAGCAGCCAAAGAGGAGGGGCCAACGTCCTGACTTTC,CASSQRGGANVLTF
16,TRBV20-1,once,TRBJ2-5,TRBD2,TGCAGTGCAGCCCGCGGGACTAGCGGGAGTGGAGAGACCCAGTACTTC,CSAARGTSGSGETQYF
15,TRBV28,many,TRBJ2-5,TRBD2,TGTGCCAGCAGGGACCATACTAGCGGAGAAGAGACCCAGTACTTC,CASRDHTSGEETQYF
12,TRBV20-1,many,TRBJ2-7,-,TGCAGTGCTAGAGAGGTAGGCCACGAGCAGTACTTC,CSAREVGHEQYF
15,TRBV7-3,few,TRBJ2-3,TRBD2,TGTGCCAGCAGCCTCGTAGCGGGAGGGAAGGATACGCAGTATTTT,CASSLVAGGKDTQYF
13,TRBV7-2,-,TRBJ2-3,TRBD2,TGTGCCACCAGGCGGGGGAGCACAGATACGCAGTATTTT,CATRRGSTDTQYF
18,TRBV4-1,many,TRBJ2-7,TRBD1,TGCGCCAGCAGCCAAGAGCCCCCCTGGGGACAGGTCTCCTACGAGCAGTACTTC,CASSQEPPWGQVSYEQYF
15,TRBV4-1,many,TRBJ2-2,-,TGCGCCAGCAGCCAAGTCGGCCAGAACACCGGGGAGCTGTTTTTT,CASSQVGQNTGELFF
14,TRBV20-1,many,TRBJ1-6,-,TGCAGTGCCCTATCGGTCGGTCCTGGGTCACCCCTCCACTTT,CSALSVGPGSPLHF
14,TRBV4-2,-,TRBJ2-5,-,TGTGCCAGCAGCCCGACAGACACCAAAGAGACCCAGTACTTC,CASSPTDTKETQYF
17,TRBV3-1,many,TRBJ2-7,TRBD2,TGTGCCAGCAGTGGATTAAGACTAGCGGGGGACTACTACGAGCAGTACTTC,CASSGLRLAGDYYEQYF
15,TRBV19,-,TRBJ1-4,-,-,CASSKGTVGEKLFFF
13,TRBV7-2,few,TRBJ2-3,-,TGTGCCAGCAGCCGGACCCGATTGGATACGCAGTATTTT,CASSRTRLDTQYF
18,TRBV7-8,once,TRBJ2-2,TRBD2,TGTGCCAGCAGCCAACGACTAGCGGGGGACGCGAGCACCGGGGAGCTGTTTTTT,CASSQRLAGDASTGELFF
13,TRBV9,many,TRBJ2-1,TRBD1,TGTGCCAGCAGCGTAGGACAGGGGATCGGGCAGTTCTTC,CASSVGQGIGQFF
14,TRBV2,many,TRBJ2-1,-,TGTGCCAGCAGGGTGGACAGTCATTTGGGTGAGCAGTTCTTC,CASRVDSHLGEQFF
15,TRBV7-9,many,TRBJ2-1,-,TGTGCCAGCAGCTTAGCGGTCAGCTCCTACAATGAGCAGTTCTTC,CASSLAVSSYNEQFF
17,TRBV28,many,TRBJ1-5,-,TGTGCCAGCAGTCAGGGGAGGGGGGCGGCTGCGTATCAGCCCCAGCATTTT,CASSQGRGAAAYQPQHF
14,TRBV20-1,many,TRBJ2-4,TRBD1,TGCAGTGCTTGGGCAGGGGGAGCCAAAAACATTCAGTACTTC,CSAWAGGAKNIQYF
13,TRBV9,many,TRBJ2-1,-,TGTGCCAGCAGCGTATTTCCCTACAATGAGCAGTTCTTC,CASSVFPYNEQFF
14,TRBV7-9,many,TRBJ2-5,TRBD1,TGTGCCAGCAGCAGAGGGGGCCCCCTGGGGACCCAGTACTTC,CASSRGGPLGTQYF
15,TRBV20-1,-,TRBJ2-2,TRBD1,TGCAGTGCTAAGGGGGACAGGGGGCTGACCGGGGAGCTGTTTTTT,CSAKGDRGLTGELFF
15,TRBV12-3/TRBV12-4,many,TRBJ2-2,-,TGTGCCAGCAGACTGGGGCACACGAACACCGGGGAGCTGTTTTTT,CASRLGHTNTGELFF
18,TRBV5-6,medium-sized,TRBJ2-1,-,TGTGCCAGCAGCTTGGCCCCAGGCAGGGGCCAAGTATCCGATGAGCAGTTCTTC,CASSLAPGRGQVSDEQFF
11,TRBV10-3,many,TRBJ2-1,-,TGTGCCATCAGTGTTGGCAATGAGCAGTTCTTC,CAISVGNEQFF
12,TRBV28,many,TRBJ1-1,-,TGTGCCAGCAGTCCCTCCGAGCCCTTAGCTTTCTTT,CASSPSEPLAFF
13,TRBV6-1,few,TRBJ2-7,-,TGTGCCAGCAGTGAAGCGAATTCCTACGAGCAGTACTTC,CASSEANSYEQYF
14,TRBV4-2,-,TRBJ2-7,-,TGTGCCAGCAGCCAAGATGAAAAGCTAGGTGAGCAGTACTTC,CASSQDEKLGEQYF
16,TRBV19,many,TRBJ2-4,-,TGTGCCAGTAGTATGCACAAGGGAGTGGCCAAAAACATTCAGTACTTC,CASSMHKGVAKNIQYF
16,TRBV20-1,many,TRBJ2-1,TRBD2,TGCAGTGCCCCCGAGGGGGCTAGCGGGGGGTTCAATGAGCAGTTCTTC,CSAPEGASGGFNEQFF
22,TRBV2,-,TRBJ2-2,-,-,CASSGDKGNPKAGVYTGELFFF
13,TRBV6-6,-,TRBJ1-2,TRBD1,TGTGCCAGCAGTTACTCGACAGGGATAAGCTACACCTTC,CASSYSTGISYTF